The subject of this entry is one T cell receptor (beta chain). There are a few counts of this clone. Its binding antigen is unknown. No clone much larger than this one lies a single base away; base qualities are absent. A distance of 8 bases separates the germline ends of V and J, which lose 1 base and 2 bases respectively. From the cysteine through the phenylalanine, the CDR3 covers 14 amino acids. Only the CDR3 part of the read is kept: 42 bases, read in frame from the first base. The germline V gene yields MGHRA for CDR1 and YSYEKL for CDR2. The entry originates in a study of blood T cell repertoires in COVID-19 (dated by TCRdb to between 2020 and 2021). Background on the whole study: Samples from collaborators originated in the United States, Italy and Spain and spanned both the acute and convalescent phases of COVID-19. Where HLA class I and class II types were available, the types were taken from metadata supplied by the sample provider, not from assay-based typing. The prospective study material was composed of cDNA or gDNA derived from T cells, B-cell-depleted T cells, or PBMCs. The samples were drawn from two sources: the first 160 participants of the ongoing ImmuneRACE study, and 1,200 or so subjects contributed by 6 global collaborators. A freely available public database, intended as a resource for researchers studying the immune response to SARS-CoV-2, is where the repertoires were released. Sample metadata almost always included a de-identified subject ID, COVID-19 status, age in years and sex. The dataset comprised deeply sampled blood TCRbeta repertoires from subjects exposed to, actively infected with, or recovered from COVID-19.

The immunoSEQ Assay, a bias-controlled multiplex PCR, was used to amplify TCRbeta CDR3 regions from genomic DNA. The authors processed their data as follows. The number of nucleated cells in each sample was estimated by amplification of reference gene primers within the assay. To quantify the absolute abundance of each unique TCRbeta CDR3 rearrangement, sequence reads were collapsed and filtered. For each sample, productive Simpson clonality was calculated as the square root of Simpson's diversity index over productive rearrangements. This immuneACCESS table, as held by TCRdb, lists in-frame sequences with V and J called but not all clones. Of the missing ones, under half trace to an unresolved V gene in checked studies; the others have no known cause. V and J calls and clone size are those listed in that table; D and trimming were worked out from the DNA. The sample table records over 150,000 clones; roughly 84% of these occur just once. The ten largest clones take up under 15% of the sample.

The paper as a whole reports these results and caveats: How much clinical and demographic metadata was included differed by source and by participant, and the metadata was provided uncurated.

Each collaborating institution followed its own protocols to collect whole blood in K2EDTA tubes. For TCRbeta analysis, collaborators shipped samples in one of three forms: frozen whole blood, isolated PBMCs, or DNA extracted from either of those sample types. The TCR comes from a human donor in a cohort sampled during active COVID-19. The V and J segments used are TRBV4-1 and TRBJ1-2; the D gene lacks a confident call. Sequencing was carried out using peripheral blood. CDR3 protein: CASSQAAGNYGYTF. The nucleotide sequence reads as follows: TGCGCCAGCAGCCAAGCGGCAGGCAACTATGGCTACACCTTC.